This TCR beta chain was retrieved from a study of shared clonotypes between healthy human individuals. Across the whole study: The study drew on a couple of women and three men aged 18 to 49 as donors.

Every immunoSEQ plate was one replicate of a subset's evenly spread DNA. TCRdb keeps only in-frame clones here, not all; method: immunoSEQ multiplex PCR. The data contain roughly 2.5 million clones, 85% to 95% of them singletons. The CDR3 has 13 residues. V lost 0 bases, J lost 5 bases, and 8 bases lay in between. From germline, CDR1 is LGHNA and CDR2 YSLEER. Specimen: naive CD4+ T cells sorted from blood. The subset here: CD45RA+ positively selected. This TCR came from a man aged 18 to 29 in good health. The chain combines TRBV4-3 with TRBJ2-7; D gene unclear. For the CDR3, the DNA is TGCGCCAGCAGCCAAGAGGCGGCCCACGAGCAGTACTTC. Its protein product is CASSQEAAHEQYF.